This TCR beta chain derives from a study of blood T cell repertoires in COVID-19. Study-wide context: Donors in the United States, Italy and Spain gave samples during acute or convalescent COVID-19. The analysed material was cDNA or gDNA that came from T cells, B-cell-depleted T cells, or PBMCs.

The assay was immunoSEQ multiplex PCR, and TCRdb's table has in-frame clones only and misses some. This table has approximately 350,000 clones, over 75% appearing once. Those enrolled, adults aged roughly 18 to 90 years, came from about two dozen US areas. Allocation to cohorts depended on clinical history reported by the participants. This TCR derives from a woman aged 25 to 39 who had recovered from COVID-19. Sequenced material: PBMCs or T cells enriched from blood (not recorded which).

CDR3 loop: CASRSVWGETYGYTF. The DNA of the CDR3 is TGTGCCAGCAGGTCGGTTTGGGGGGAGACGTATGGCTACACCTTC. The chain couples TRBV2 to TRBJ1-2; possibly TRBD1 for D (5 bases). This CDR3 spans 15 amino acids. Germline assignment: CDR1 SNHLY and CDR2 FYNNEI. Trimming removed 6 bases at V and 5 bases at J, with 19 bases between.